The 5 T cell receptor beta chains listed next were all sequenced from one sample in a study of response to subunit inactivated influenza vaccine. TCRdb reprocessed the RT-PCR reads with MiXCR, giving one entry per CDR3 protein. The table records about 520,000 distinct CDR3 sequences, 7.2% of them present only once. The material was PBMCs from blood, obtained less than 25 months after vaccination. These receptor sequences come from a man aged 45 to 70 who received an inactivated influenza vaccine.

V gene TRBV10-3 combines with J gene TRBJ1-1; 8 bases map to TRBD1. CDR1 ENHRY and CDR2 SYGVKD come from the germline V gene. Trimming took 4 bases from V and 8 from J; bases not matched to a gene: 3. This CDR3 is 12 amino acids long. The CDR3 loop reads CAISASGGEAFF. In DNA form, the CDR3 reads TGTGCCATCAGTGCGTCAGGGGGCGAAGCTTTCTTT.

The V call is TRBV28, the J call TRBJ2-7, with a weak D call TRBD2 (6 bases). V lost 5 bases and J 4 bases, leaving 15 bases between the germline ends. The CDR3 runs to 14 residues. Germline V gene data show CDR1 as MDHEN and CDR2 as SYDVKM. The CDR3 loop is CASSRPGTLYEQYF. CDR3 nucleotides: TGTGCCAGCAGTCGTCCCGGGACTTTATACGAGCAGTACTTC.

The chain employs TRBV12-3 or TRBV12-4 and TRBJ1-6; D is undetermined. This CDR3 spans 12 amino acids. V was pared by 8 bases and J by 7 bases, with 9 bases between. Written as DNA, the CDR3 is TGTGCCAGCTCGGGCTGGAATTCACCCCTCCACTTT. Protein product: CASSGWNSPLHF.

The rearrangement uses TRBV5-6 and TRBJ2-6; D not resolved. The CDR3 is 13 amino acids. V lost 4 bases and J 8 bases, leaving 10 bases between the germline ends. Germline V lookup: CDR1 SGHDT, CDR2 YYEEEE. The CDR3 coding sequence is TGTGCCAGCAGCGCGACCCTATCCAACGTCCTGACTTTC. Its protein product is CASSATLSNVLTF.

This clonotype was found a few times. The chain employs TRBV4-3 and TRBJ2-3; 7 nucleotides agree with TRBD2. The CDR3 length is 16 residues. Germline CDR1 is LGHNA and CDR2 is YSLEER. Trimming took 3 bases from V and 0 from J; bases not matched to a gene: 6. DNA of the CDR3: TGCGCCAGCAGCCAGGTCTTCGGGGGGAGCACAGATACGCAGTATTTT. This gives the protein CASSQVFGGSTDTQYF.